The 14 T cell receptor beta chains below all came from one sample that was sequenced in a study of cytomegalovirus exposure and HLA in healthy donors (dated by TCRdb to about 2017). Preparation of the library involved the immunoSEQ multiplex PCR assay. For the multiplex PCR, a mixture combining 60 forward primers for TCR Vbeta segments and 13 reverse primers for TCR Jbeta segments was used. The table was pulled from immuneACCESS by TCRdb, which kept in-frame rearrangements only. Such tables lose some clones; where checked, under half of the loss comes from unresolved V genes, and the rest has no known cause. This sample gives approximately 170,000 clones in total; around 79% of them show up just once. Of the sample, approximately 2.9% falls within the top ten clones. The specimen sequenced was PBMCs. These receptor sequences come from a woman in her thirties or forties in good health and CMV-seropositive.

The chain uses TRBV6-5 and TRBJ1-6, with D perhaps matching TRBD1 (5 bases). This CDR3 has 14 residues. V dropped 5 bases and J dropped 5 bases, with 10 bases sitting between them. Per the germline V gene, CDR1 is MNHEY and CDR2 is SVGAGI. The CDR3 sequence: CASSQTVHNSPLHF. DNA for the CDR3: TGTGCCAGCAGTCAGACAGTCCATAATTCACCCCTCCACTTT.

The CDR3 DNA is TGCGCCAGCAGTCCTTGCTACGAGCAGTACTTC. As protein: CASSPCYEQYF. The rearrangement links TRBV23-1 to TRBJ2-7; D remains unclear. TRBV23-1 is filed as an ORF, its function uncertain. V was trimmed by 4 bases and J by 3 bases, leaving 4 bases between them. The CDR3 is 11 residues long.

In DNA form, the CDR3 reads TGCGCCAGCAGCTTTCGACAGGGCAGAGACTACACCTTC. Translating it yields CASSFRQGRDYTF. The chain combines TRBV5-1 with TRBJ1-2; TRBD1 aligns across 7 bases. Germline V lookup: CDR1 SGHRS, CDR2 YFSETQ. Germline trimming cut 2 bases from V and 10 bases from J; bases unmatched to any gene: 8. The CDR3 has 13 amino acids. Drawing the rest from reference TRBV5-1 and TRBJ1-2, the complete variable domain is KAGVTQTPRYLIKTRGQQVTLSCSPISGHRSVSWYQQTPGQGLQFLFEYFSETQRNKGNFPGRFSGRQFSNSRSEMNVSTLELGDSALYLCASSFRQGRDYTFGSGTRLTVV.

V is TRBV4-3 and J is TRBJ2-1; TRBD2 agrees at 9 bases. This CDR3 is built from 17 residues. The V segment lost 0 bases and the J segment 7 bases; nucleotides outside the gene matches: 10. Germline values: CDR1 LGHNA, CDR2 YSLEER. CDR3 region: CASSQDMMAGGRNEQFF. The CDR3 DNA sequence: TGCGCCAGCAGCCAAGATATGATGGCGGGGGGGCGGAATGAGCAGTTCTTC.

This clone was counted once. J is TRBJ1-1 and V is TRBV7-9; TRBD1 matches at 7 bases. V lost 5 bases to trimming and J lost 7 bases; unmatched junction nucleotides: 10. The V gene's germline CDR1 is SEHNR and CDR2 FQNEAQ (reference sequence). This CDR3 has 14 amino acids. The CDR3 protein is CASSGDRNRIEAFF. The DNA for the CDR3 is TGTGCCAGCAGCGGGGACAGAAATAGAATTGAAGCTTTCTTT.

J is TRBJ2-1 and V is TRBV30; 8 bases align to TRBD2. The CDR3 totals 15 residues. CDR1 and CDR2 from the germline V gene are GTSNPN and SVGIG (reference sequence). After removal of 3 bases from V and 4 bases from J, the junction contained 8 bases not matched to a gene. CDR3 protein: CAWSLGLAGYNEQFF. CDR3 DNA: TGTGCCTGGAGCCTTGGGCTAGCGGGTTACAATGAGCAGTTCTTC.

The chain couples TRBV2 to TRBJ1-5, with 8 bases fitting TRBD1. Trimming took 4 bases from V and 4 from J; bases not matched to a gene: 3. CDR3 length equals 14 residues. CDR1 and CDR2 from the germline V gene are SNHLY and FYNNEI. The CDR3 loop reads CASSVGTGNQPQHF. DNA for the CDR3: TGTGCCAGCAGTGTTGGGACAGGAAATCAGCCCCAGCATTTT. Combining the CDR3 with reference TRBV2 and TRBJ1-5 gives the whole variable domain EPEVTQTPSHQVTQMGQEVILRCVPISNHLYFYWYRQILGQKVEFLVSFYNNEISEKSEIFDDQFSVERPDGSNFTLKIRSTKLEDSAMYFCASSVGTGNQPQHFGDGTRLSIL.

This chain uses TRBV10-1 with TRBJ1-5; D call uncertain. V dropped 2 bases and J dropped 6 bases, with 5 bases sitting between them. This CDR3 comprises 12 residues. Germline values: CDR1 WNHNN, CDR2 SYGVQD (reference sequence). CDR3 loop: CASSEGSQPQHF. The CDR3 DNA reads as TGCGCCAGCAGTGAGGGGAGTCAGCCCCAGCATTTT.

V gene TRBV30 combines with J gene TRBJ2-1, with D possibly being TRBD2 (5 bases). The CDR3 is made up of 13 amino acids. Germline assignment: CDR1 GTSNPN and CDR2 SVGIG (reference sequence). Trimming cost V 0 bases and J 10 bases, with 13 bases left between them. CDR3 region: CAWSVDPSGEQFF. As DNA, the CDR3 is TGTGCCTGGAGTGTAGACCCGTCGGGGGAGCAGTTCTTC.

The chain joins TRBV9 to TRBJ2-3; 8 nucleotides agree with TRBD2. The CDR3 extends over 15 amino acids. Germline assignment: CDR1 SGDLS and CDR2 YYNGEE. The V segment lost 2 bases and the J segment 1 base; nucleotides outside the gene matches: 3. Here the CDR3 DNA reads TGTGCCAGCAGCGTTCCGGGACTAGGCACAGATACGCAGTATTTT. Translating gives CASSVPGLGTDTQYF.

This chain links TRBV7-2 with TRBJ2-5; TRBD2 matches 12 bases. This CDR3 contains 15 residues. V was clipped by 5 bases and J by 5 bases; unmatched bases: 6. Germline V lookup: CDR1 SGHTA, CDR2 FQGNSA. The CDR3: CASSDLAGGEETQYF. The DNA for the CDR3 is TGTGCCAGCAGCGACCTAGCGGGAGGGGAGGAGACCCAGTACTTC.

The J gene is TRBJ2-5, the V gene TRBV6-5, with TRBD2 matching over 9 bases. The J segment lost 2 bases and the V segment lost 6 bases, leaving 7 bases of the junction unmatched. Germline CDR1 reads MNHEY; CDR2 reads SVGAGI. This CDR3 has 15 amino acids. Written as DNA, the CDR3 is TGTGCCAGCAGCCTTAGCGGGAGAAGGCAAGAGACCCAGTACTTC. Amino acids: CASSLSGRRQETQYF.

This clone was seen a few times. The chain joins TRBV30 to TRBJ1-4, with no clear D. The germline CDR1 and CDR2 sequences are GTSNPN and SVGIG (reference sequence). This CDR3 is 12 amino acids long. Deletions cut 0 bases from V and 8 bases from J, with 7 bases between. The CDR3 loop is CAWSVQTEKLFF. CDR3 in DNA: TGTGCCTGGAGTGTACAAACGGAAAAACTGTTTTTT.

In this sample, this clone turned up once. The genes are TRBV19 and TRBJ2-3, with D possibly matching TRBD1 (6 bases). Per the germline V gene, CDR1 is LNHDA and CDR2 is SQIVND (reference sequence). Trimming cost V 4 bases and J 0 bases, with 11 bases left between them. CDR3 size: 15 residues. The chain's CDR3 is CASSTRQASTDTQYF. The CDR3, as DNA: TGTGCCAGTAGTACCCGACAGGCTAGCACAGATACGCAGTATTTT. Based on the CDR3 plus reference TRBV19 and TRBJ2-3, the full variable domain is DGGITQSPKYLFRKEGQNVTLSCEQNLNHDAMYWYRQDPGQGLRLIYYSQIVNDFQKGDIAEGYSVSREKKESFPLTVTSAQKNPTAFYLCASSTRQASTDTQYFGPGTRLTVL.